This TCR beta chain was obtained from a study of T cell responses to AZD1222 COVID-19 vaccine. Whole-study results and caveats: Donors in the cohort were predominantly white British and more often female, and clonal diversity was possibly underestimated. Nearly half of the spike-specific TCRs reportedly recognize variant regions that carry no mutations. With dominance at 160-218 and 743-854, vaccine-associated CD4 TCRs spanned spike.

Assay used: immunoSEQ multiplex PCR; TCRdb lists only in-frame clones, some missing. The sample has under 170,000 clones; more than 85% are singletons. From germline, CDR1 is MDHEN and CDR2 SYDVKM. V gave up 5 bases and J gave up 4 bases, with 11 bases separating them. The CDR3 spans 13 residues. With regard to this clone: Its antigen remains unknown.

Pooled samples include second doses given at about 4 or 12 weeks. The source is an adult who received the AZD1222 COVID-19 vaccine. The chain has TRBV28 and TRBJ1-2, with D tentatively TRBD1 (5 bases). The sequencing used peripheral blood, collected 28 days after the second AZD1222 dose. The CDR3 region has the DNA TGTGCCAGCAGTCTAGGACAAAGCTATGGCTACACCTTC. This encodes CASSLGQSYGYTF.